This entry features one T cell receptor beta chain sequence. Libraries were prepared by immunoSEQ multiplex PCR; TCRdb keeps only in-frame clonotypes and omits some of them. The repertoire includes roughly 75,000 clones, over 85% of them detected once, and over 0.3% sits in the top ten. The entry originates in a study of OX40 agonist ivuxolimab in advanced cancers. The CDR3 spans 15 residues. V was clipped by 1 base and J by 5 bases, with 12 bases between them. Germline-derived CDR1 and CDR2 are SEHNR and FQNEAQ (reference sequence). The material was CD4+ or CD8+ T cells sorted from blood, obtained in a trial of the OX40 agonist ivuxolimab. The sequence came from an adult with an advanced solid tumor such as melanoma, head and neck, liver or kidney cancer. The genes are TRBV7-9 and TRBJ2-1, with D possibly being TRBD2 (5 bases). CDR3 protein: CASSLGGIRNNEQFF. The CDR3 DNA is TGTGCCAGCAGCTTAGGAGGGATTAGAAACAATGAGCAGTTCTTC.